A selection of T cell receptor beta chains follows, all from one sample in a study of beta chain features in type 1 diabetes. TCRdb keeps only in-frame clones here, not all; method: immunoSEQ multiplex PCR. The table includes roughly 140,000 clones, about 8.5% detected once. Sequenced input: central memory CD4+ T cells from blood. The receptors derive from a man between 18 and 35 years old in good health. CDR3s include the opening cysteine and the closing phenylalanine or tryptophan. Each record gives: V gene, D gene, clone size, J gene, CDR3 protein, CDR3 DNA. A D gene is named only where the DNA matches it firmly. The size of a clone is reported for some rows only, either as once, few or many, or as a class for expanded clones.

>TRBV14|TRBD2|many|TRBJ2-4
CATGLAGFVQYF
TGTGCCACAGGACTAGCGGGCTTCGTTCAGTACTTC
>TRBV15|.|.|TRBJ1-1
CATSREREREAFF
TGTGCCACCAGCAGAGAAAGGGAGCGTGAAGCTTTCTTT
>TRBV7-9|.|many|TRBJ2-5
CASSSPGVETQYF
TGTGCCAGCAGCTCCCCGGGGGTAGAGACCCAGTACTTC
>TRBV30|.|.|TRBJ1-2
CAWSGGLYGYTF
TGTGCCTGGAGTGGGGGACTTTATGGCTACACCTTC
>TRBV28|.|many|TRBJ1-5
CASRTQGTFYQPQHF
TGTGCCAGCAGAACACAGGGAACCTTTTATCAGCCCCAGCATTTT
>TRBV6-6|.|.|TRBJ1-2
CASNREGGDYGYTF
TGTGCCAGCAACCGGGAGGGAGGGGACTATGGCTACACCTTC
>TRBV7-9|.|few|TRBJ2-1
CATILGTSSYNEQFF
TGTGCCACCATACTCGGTACGAGCTCCTACAATGAGCAGTTCTTC
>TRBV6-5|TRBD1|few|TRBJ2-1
CATRDRALDEQFF
TGTGCCACCCGGGACAGGGCATTGGATGAGCAGTTCTTC
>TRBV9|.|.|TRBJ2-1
CASSVLVIYEQFF
TGTGCCAGCAGCGTCCTAGTGATCTATGAGCAGTTCTTC
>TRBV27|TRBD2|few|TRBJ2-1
CASTSGSYNEQFF
TGTGCCAGCACTAGCGGGAGTTACAATGAGCAGTTCTTC
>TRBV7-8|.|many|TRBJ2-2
CASSPRDWLTGELFF
TGTGCCAGCAGCCCCCGGGACTGGCTCACCGGGGAGCTGTTTTTT
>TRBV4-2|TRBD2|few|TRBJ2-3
CASRGRLAHTDTQYF
TGTGCCAGCAGAGGGAGACTAGCGCACACAGATACGCAGTATTTT
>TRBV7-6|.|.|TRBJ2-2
CASSAMNTGELFF
TGTGCCAGCAGCGCGATGAACACCGGGGAGCTGTTTTTT
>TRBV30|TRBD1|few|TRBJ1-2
CAWSVQGAWDGYTF
TGTGCCTGGAGTGTACAGGGGGCATGGGATGGCTACACCTTC
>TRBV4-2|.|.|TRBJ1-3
CASSQDRALTGNTIYF
TGTGCCAGCAGCCAAGATCGAGCTCTGACTGGAAACACCATATATTTT
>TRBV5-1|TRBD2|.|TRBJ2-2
CASSLGSGAGELFF
TGCGCCAGCAGCTTGGGTAGCGGGGCCGGGGAGCTGTTTTTT
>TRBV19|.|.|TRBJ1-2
CASSIEEYGYTF
TGTGCCAGTAGTATTGAGGAGTACGGCTACACCTTC
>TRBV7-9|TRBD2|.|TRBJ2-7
CASSRLAGGSYEQYF
TGTGCCAGCAGCCGACTAGCGGGAGGTTCCTACGAGCAGTACTTC
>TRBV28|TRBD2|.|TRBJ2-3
CASSPSGGSTDTQYF
TGTGCCAGCAGCCCTAGCGGGGGGTCTACAGATACGCAGTATTTT
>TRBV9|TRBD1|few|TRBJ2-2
CASSVVQGVDGELFF
TGTGCCAGCAGCGTTGTCCAGGGGGTGGACGGGGAGCTGTTTTTT
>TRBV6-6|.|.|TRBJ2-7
CASSYDGSSYEQYF
TGTGCCAGCAGTTACGACGGGAGCTCCTACGAGCAGTACTTC
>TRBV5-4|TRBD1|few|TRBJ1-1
CASSLRSGGGTEAFF
TGTGCCAGCAGCCTTCGATCAGGGGGAGGAACTGAAGCTTTCTTT
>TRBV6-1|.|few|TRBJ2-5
CASSSRQYSETQYF
TGTGCCAGCAGTAGCCGACAGTACTCAGAGACCCAGTACTTC
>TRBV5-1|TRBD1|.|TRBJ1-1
CASSPVTGADEAFF
TGCGCCAGCAGCCCCGTGACAGGGGCCGATGAAGCTTTCTTT
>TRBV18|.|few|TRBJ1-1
CASSPLQGNTEAFF
TGTGCCAGCTCACCACTCCAGGGTAACACTGAAGCTTTCTTT
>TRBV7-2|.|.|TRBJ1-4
CASSRGPGGEKLFF
TGTGCCAGCAGCAGGGGTCCAGGTGGTGAAAAACTGTTTTTT
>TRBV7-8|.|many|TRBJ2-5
CASSENRDQETQYF
TGTGCCAGCAGCGAAAACAGGGACCAAGAGACCCAGTACTTC
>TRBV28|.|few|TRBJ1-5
CASSSLDRSENNQPQHF
TGTGCCAGCAGTTCCCTCGACAGGTCTGAGAACAATCAGCCCCAGCATTTT
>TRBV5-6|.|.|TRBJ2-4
CASSFLWAKNIQYF
TGTGCCAGCAGCTTCCTATGGGCCAAAAACATTCAGTACTTC